This T cell receptor (beta chain) comes out of a study of shared clonotypes between healthy human individuals. Study results and caveats: Having only a few donors restricted how much genetic and exposure-history diversity was captured.

Of note for this clone: Its antigen is not identified.

Splitting of CD4+ cells produced CD45RA+ naive and CD45RA-negative memory subsets. Study processing details: As immunoSEQ supplied junction-only sequences (without quality scores), filtering differed. TCRdb's copy holds only in-frame clones and misses some; the assay was immunoSEQ multiplex PCR. D and trimming were read from the DNA, whereas the V and J calls and clone size are those reported in that table. The table has millions of clones, more than 80% seen once. The V gene lost 5 bases and the J gene lost 2 bases, with 11 bases spanning the gap. The CDR3 is made up of 14 amino acids. Germline values: CDR1 SGHNT, CDR2 YENEEA.

The V gene is TRBV11-3, the J gene TRBJ2-3, with D perhaps matching TRBD2 (5 bases). The sample consisted of naive CD4+ T cells sorted from blood. As for subset: CD45RA+ positively selected. The TCR originated in a man aged 18 to 35 in good health. In DNA, the CDR3 is TGTGCCAGCAGCCCTCGGGATCTCACAGATACGCAGTATTTT. Translated: CASSPRDLTDTQYF.